One and the same sample provided the 10 T cell receptor beta chains below, sequenced in a study of T cell responses to AZD1222 COVID-19 vaccine. Assay: immunoSEQ multiplex PCR; the TCRdb copy retains only in-frame clones and omits some. This sample carries 100,000 to 150,000 clones, 85% to 90% of them seen once, and the ten largest clones take about 7.8%. This specimen consisted of peripheral blood, obtained on day 0 of AZD1222 vaccination. The receptors originated from an adult in good health.

This clone was seen only a few times. The rearrangement uses TRBV28 and TRBJ2-1; D is tentatively TRBD1 or TRBD2 (5 bases each). Trimming removed 6 bases at V and 8 bases at J, with 14 bases between. The germline CDR1 and CDR2 sequences are MDHEN and SYDVKM. The CDR3 runs 13 residues. This CDR3 is CASRGPYWDEQFF. The DNA of the CDR3 is TGTGCCAGCAGGGGACCCTACTGGGATGAGCAGTTCTTC.

This clone is a singleton in its sample. The rearrangement joins TRBV2 to TRBJ2-3, with TRBD2 identical over 8 bases. CDR3 size: 15 residues. V gave up 1 base and J gave up 6 bases; unmatched junction bases: 6. The germline V gene has CDR1 SNHLY and CDR2 FYNNEI. The CDR3 nucleotides are TGTGCCAGCAGTGAAGACCGGGGGGGTCCGGATACGCAGTATTTT. Protein product: CASSEDRGGPDTQYF.

The genes are TRBV19 and TRBJ1-5; a possible D gene is TRBD1 (5 bases). This CDR3 region has 16 residues. Trimming removed 7 bases at V and 0 bases at J, with 16 bases between. The germline CDR1 and CDR2 sequences are LNHDA and SQIVND (reference sequence). The CDR3 nucleotides are TGTGCCAGTACCGAGCGAGGGGTCGATAGCAATCAGCCCCAGCATTTT. Translation: CASTERGVDSNQPQHF.

This clone came up once. This sequence joins TRBV19 and TRBJ1-5, with D possibly being TRBD1 (5 bases). Germline V lookup: CDR1 LNHDA, CDR2 SQIVND (reference sequence). V lost 11 bases to trimming and J lost 0 bases, with 14 bases between them. The CDR3 contains 14 residues. The CDR3 nucleotides are TGTGCCCTAGGAGGGGAATATAGCAATCAGCCCCAGCATTTT. Amino acid sequence: CALGGEYSNQPQHF. Full variable domain (missing parts from reference TRBV19 and TRBJ1-5): DGGITQSPKYLFRKEGQNVTLSCEQNLNHDAMYWYRQDPGQGLRLIYYSQIVNDFQKGDIAEGYSVSREKKESFPLTVTSAQKNPTAFYLCALGGEYSNQPQHFGDGTRLSIL.

This clone showed up just once. V and J are TRBV9 and TRBJ2-7, with a possible D match to TRBD2 (6 bases). The CDR3 contains 16 residues. Looked up from germline, CDR1 is SGDLS and CDR2 is YYNGEE. Trimming took 0 bases from V and 7 from J, leaving 20 bases between them. CDR3 loop: CASSVGLAFPGYEQYF. The CDR3 DNA sequence: TGTGCCAGCAGCGTAGGGCTAGCGTTCCCCGGATATGAGCAGTACTTC.

The rearrangement joins TRBV28 to TRBJ1-1, with 7 positions matching TRBD1. Trimming at V came to 8 bases and at J to 1 base, leaving 13 bases not matched to a gene. CDR1 MDHEN and CDR2 SYDVKM come from the germline V gene. This CDR3 spans 16 amino acids. The CDR3 sequence is CASWGPGQGGNTEAFF. CDR3 bases: TGTGCCAGCTGGGGACCAGGGCAGGGGGGGAACACTGAAGCTTTCTTT.

J is TRBJ1-1 and V is TRBV5-6, with D unresolved. With 2 bases removed from V and 0 bases from J, the gap between germline ends came to 11 bases. Per germline, CDR1 SGHDT and CDR2 YYEEEE. CDR3 length equals 15 residues. CDR3 DNA sequence: TGTGCCAGCAGCTTTCGGACGGCCATGAACACTGAAGCTTTCTTT. Its translation: CASSFRTAMNTEAFF.

This chain joins TRBV15 and TRBJ1-2; D may be TRBD1 (6 bases). CDR3 length: 14 amino acids. V was trimmed by 1 base and J by 0 bases, leaving 6 bases between them. From germline, CDR1 is LNHNV and CDR2 YYDKDF (reference sequence). CDR3 sequence (DNA): TGTGCCACCAGCAGAGCAGGGGCTAACTATGGCTACACCTTC. It encodes CATSRAGANYGYTF.

The chain carries TRBV27 and TRBJ2-7; 10 nucleotides line up with TRBD1. Germline V gene data show CDR1 as MNHEY and CDR2 as SMNVEV (reference sequence). Losses at the gene ends were 3 bases for V and 7 bases for J; bases not matched to a gene: 3. This CDR3 is 13 amino acids long. CDR3 nucleotides: TGTGCCAGCAGTTTGACAGGGGGCTTAGAGCAGTACTTC. Protein: CASSLTGGLEQYF.

The chain has TRBV11-3 and TRBJ1-1; no clear D gene. Trimming cost V 5 bases and J 3 bases, with 10 bases left between them. Germline values: CDR1 SGHNT, CDR2 YENEEA. This CDR3 comprises 13 residues. The CDR3 DNA sequence: TGTGCCAGCAGCCTGTCGATGGACACTGAAGCTTTCTTT. Its translation: CASSLSMDTEAFF.